This TCR beta chain was retrieved from a study of cytomegalovirus exposure and HLA in healthy donors. About the research overall: Of roughly 400 genotyped donors, roughly 81% grouped in the Caucasian-associated ancestry cluster.

Amplification used 60 Vbeta primers and 13 Jbeta primers. TCRdb's table, derived via immunoSEQ multiplex PCR, lists solely in-frame clones and lacks some. The sample has fewer than 110,000 clones; about 81% are singletons. A few counts support this clone. This receptor was identified in a man aged 50-60 years in good health and CMV-seronegative. The specimen was PBMCs.

The CDR3 is CASSVGGAAKNIQYF. In DNA, the CDR3 is TGTGCCAGCAGTGTTGGGGGGGCGGCCAAAAACATTCAGTACTTC. The chain carries TRBV25-1 and TRBJ2-4, with D perhaps TRBD2 (7 bases). Germline loops: CDR1 MGHDK, CDR2 SYGVNS. The CDR3 spans 15 residues. V lost 4 bases to trimming and J lost 1 base, with 11 bases between them.